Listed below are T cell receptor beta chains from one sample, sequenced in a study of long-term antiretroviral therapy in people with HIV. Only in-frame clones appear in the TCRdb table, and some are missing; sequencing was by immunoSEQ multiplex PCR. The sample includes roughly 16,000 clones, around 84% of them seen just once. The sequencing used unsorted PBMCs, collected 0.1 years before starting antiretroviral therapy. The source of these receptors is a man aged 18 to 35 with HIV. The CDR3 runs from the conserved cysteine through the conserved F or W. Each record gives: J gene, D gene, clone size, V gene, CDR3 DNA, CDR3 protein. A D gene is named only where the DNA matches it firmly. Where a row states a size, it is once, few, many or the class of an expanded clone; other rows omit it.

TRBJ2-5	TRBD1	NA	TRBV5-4	TGTGCCAGCAGCCATACAGGGGGGCGGGAGACCCAGTACTTC	CASSHTGGRETQYF
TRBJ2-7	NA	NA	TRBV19	TGTGCCAGTAGTATAGTCAGGGTAGGGACCTACGAGCAGTACTTC	CASSIVRVGTYEQYF
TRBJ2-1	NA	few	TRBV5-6	TGTGCCAGCAAAGGGGTGGCGCAATCGGATGAGCAGTTCTTC	CASKGVAQSDEQFF
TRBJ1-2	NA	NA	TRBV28	TGTGCCAGCAGCGAGGGGTCTATCTATGGCTACACCTTC	CASSEGSIYGYTF
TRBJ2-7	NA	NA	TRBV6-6	TGTGCCAGCAGTTACGGAGACAGCTACGAGCAGTACTTC	CASSYGDSYEQYF
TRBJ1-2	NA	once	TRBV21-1	TGTGCCAGCAGCATTGGGGGGTGGAGGGGCTACACCTTC	CASSIGGWRGYTF
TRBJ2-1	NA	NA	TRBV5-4	TGTGCCAGCAGGCTCCGAGCGGAATACAATGAGCAGTTCTTC	CASRLRAEYNEQFF
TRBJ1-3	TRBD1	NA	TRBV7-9	TGTGCCAGCAGCGGGACGATCCGACAGGGTGGAAACACCATATATTTT	CASSGTIRQGGNTIYF
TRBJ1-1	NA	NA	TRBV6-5	TGTGCCAGCAGTTACTCGTGGGGGGCCGGCACTGAAGCTTTCTTT	CASSYSWGAGTEAFF
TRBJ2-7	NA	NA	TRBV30	TGTGCCTGGACCTCCCTAGAAATACCCACCTACGAGCAGTACTTC	CAWTSLEIPTYEQYF
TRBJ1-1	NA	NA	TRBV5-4	TGTGCCAGCAGCTTTTGGGGAGGGAGGACTGAAGCTTTCTTT	CASSFWGGRTEAFF
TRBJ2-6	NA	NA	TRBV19	TGTGCCAGTAGTATAGTTGGGACGTTGGGTTACAGCTCTGGGGCCAACGTCCTGACTTTC	CASSIVGTLGYSSGANVLTF
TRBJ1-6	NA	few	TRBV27	TGTGCCAGCAGGTCTCAGGGGATACGGGGTTCACCCCTCCACTTT	CASRSQGIRGSPLHF
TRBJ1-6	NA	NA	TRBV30	TGTGCCTGGCGGCAGGTGGAATCACCCCTCCACTTT	CAWRQVESPLHF
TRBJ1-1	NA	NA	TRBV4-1	TGCGCCAGCAGCCACCACCTAGGCACTGAAGCTTTCTTT	CASSHHLGTEAFF
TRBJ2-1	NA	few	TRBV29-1	TGCAGCGTTGAAGTCTGGGACTCGTCCTACAATGAGCAGTTCTTC	CSVEVWDSSYNEQFF